Detailed here is one T cell receptor (beta chain). These data come from a study of blood T cell repertoires in COVID-19. On the study more broadly: COVID-19 samples, acute and convalescent, were from the United States, Italy and Spain. From T cells, B-cell-depleted T cells, or PBMCs came the material, which was cDNA or gDNA.

Generated by immunoSEQ multiplex PCR, the TCRdb table keeps only in-frame clones and is missing some. This table has about 280,000 clones, just under 90% appearing once. The germline V gene has CDR1 MDHEN and CDR2 SYDVKM. The ends were cut back, 1 base at V and 9 bases at J, with 13 bases in the middle. There are 15 residues in the CDR3. Participants had their cohort set by participant-reported clinical history. Material: PBMCs or T cells enriched from blood (not recorded which). This chain joins TRBV28 and TRBJ1-6, with a possible D match to TRBD1 (5 bases). This TCR derives from a woman in her twenties or thirties with acute COVID-19. The CDR3 nucleotides are TGTGCCAGCAGTTTATCGGGGGAAAGGAGTTCACCCCTCCACTTT. This codes for CASSLSGERSSPLHF.